Shown below are 2 T cell receptor beta chains from a single sample sequenced in a study of blood T cell repertoires in COVID-19. Some clones are missing from TCRdb's copy, which holds only in-frame ones; the method was immunoSEQ multiplex PCR. Here the sample spans hundreds of thousands of clones, about nine tenths being singletons. Material: peripheral blood. The receptors shown here come from a woman aged 30 to 39 with active or convalescent COVID-19.

This clone was recorded many times. The chain has TRBV4-2 and TRBJ2-2; 8 nucleotides agree with TRBD2. Germline CDR1 LGHNA, CDR2 YNFKEQ. The V gene end was trimmed by 2 bases and the J gene end by 5 bases; junction bases not matched to a gene: 7. The CDR3 runs to 16 residues. The CDR3 region is CASSQPSGGVTGELFF. The CDR3 DNA reads TGTGCCAGCAGCCAACCCAGCGGGGGTGTGACCGGGGAGCTGTTTTTT.

V gene TRBV2 combines with J gene TRBJ2-2; 12 positions agree with TRBD2. Germline lookup yields CDR1 SNHLY and CDR2 FYNNEI. The CDR3 runs 17 residues. V trimming: 7 bases; J trimming: 1 base; junction bases outside the gene matches: 7. CDR3 DNA: TGTGCCAGCAACGTCCCGGGACTAGCGGGGAACACCGGGGAGCTGTTTTTT. It is translated as CASNVPGLAGNTGELFF.